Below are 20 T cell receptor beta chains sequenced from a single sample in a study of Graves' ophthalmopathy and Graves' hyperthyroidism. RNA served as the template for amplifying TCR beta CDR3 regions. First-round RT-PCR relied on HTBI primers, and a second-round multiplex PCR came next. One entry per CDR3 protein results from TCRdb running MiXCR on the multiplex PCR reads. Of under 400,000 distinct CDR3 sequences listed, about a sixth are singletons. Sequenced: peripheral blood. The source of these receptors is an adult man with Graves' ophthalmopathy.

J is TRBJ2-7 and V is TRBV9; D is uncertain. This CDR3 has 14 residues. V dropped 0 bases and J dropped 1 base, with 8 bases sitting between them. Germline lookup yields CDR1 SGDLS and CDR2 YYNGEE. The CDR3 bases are TGTGCCAGCAGCGTAGGACAAGAGTCCTACGAGCAGTACTTC. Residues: CASSVGQESYEQYF.

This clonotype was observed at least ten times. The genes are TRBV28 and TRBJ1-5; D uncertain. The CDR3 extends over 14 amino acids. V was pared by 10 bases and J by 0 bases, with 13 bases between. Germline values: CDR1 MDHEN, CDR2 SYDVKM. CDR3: CATGGPYSNQPQHF. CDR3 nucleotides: TGTGCCACCGGAGGGCCCTATAGCAATCAGCCCCAGCATTTT.

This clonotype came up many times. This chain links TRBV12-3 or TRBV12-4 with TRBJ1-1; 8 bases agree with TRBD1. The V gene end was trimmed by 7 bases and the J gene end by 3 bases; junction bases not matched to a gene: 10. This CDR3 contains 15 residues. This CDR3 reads CASTRGQGKDTEAFF. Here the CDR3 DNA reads TGTGCCAGCACCCGCGGACAGGGCAAGGACACTGAAGCTTTCTTT.

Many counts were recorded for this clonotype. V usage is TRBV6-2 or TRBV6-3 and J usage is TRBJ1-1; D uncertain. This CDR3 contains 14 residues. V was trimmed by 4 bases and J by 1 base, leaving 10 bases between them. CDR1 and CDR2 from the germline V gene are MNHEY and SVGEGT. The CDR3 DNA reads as TGTGCCAGCAGTTCCGGACTGAGGAACACTGAAGCTTTCTTT. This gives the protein CASSSGLRNTEAFF.

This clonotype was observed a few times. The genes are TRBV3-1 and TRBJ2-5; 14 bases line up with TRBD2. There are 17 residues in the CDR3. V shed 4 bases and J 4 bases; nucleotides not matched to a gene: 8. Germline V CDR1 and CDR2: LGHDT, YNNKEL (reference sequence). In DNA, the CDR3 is TGTGCCAGCAGCCCCGACTCGGGGACTAGCGGGAGAGAGACCCAGTACTTC. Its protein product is CASSPDSGTSGRETQYF.

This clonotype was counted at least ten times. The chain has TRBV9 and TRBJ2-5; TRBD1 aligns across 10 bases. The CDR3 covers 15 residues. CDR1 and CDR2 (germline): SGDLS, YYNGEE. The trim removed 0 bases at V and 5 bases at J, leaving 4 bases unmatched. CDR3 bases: TGTGCCAGCAGCGTAGGAGGACAGGGGGGGGAGACCCAGTACTTC. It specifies CASSVGGQGGETQYF.

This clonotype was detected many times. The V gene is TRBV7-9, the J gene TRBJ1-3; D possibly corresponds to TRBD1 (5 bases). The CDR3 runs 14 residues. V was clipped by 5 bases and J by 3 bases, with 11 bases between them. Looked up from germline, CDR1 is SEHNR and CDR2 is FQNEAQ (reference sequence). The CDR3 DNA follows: TGTGCCAGCAGCGACAGTGGATTTGGAAACACCATATATTTT. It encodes CASSDSGFGNTIYF.

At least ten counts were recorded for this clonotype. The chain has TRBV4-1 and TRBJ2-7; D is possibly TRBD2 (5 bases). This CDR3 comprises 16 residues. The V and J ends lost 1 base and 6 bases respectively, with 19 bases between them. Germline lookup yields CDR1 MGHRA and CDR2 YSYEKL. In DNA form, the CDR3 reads TGCGCCAGCAGCCAAGCGGTTTGGCCAGAGGGCGTCGAGCAGTACTTC. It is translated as CASSQAVWPEGVEQYF.

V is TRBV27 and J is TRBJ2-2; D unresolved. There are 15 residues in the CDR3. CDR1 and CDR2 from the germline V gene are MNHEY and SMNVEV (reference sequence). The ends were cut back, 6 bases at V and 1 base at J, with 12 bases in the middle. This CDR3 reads CASSLTTLNTGELFF. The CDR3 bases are TGTGCCAGCAGCCTGACAACCTTGAACACCGGGGAGCTGTTTTTT.

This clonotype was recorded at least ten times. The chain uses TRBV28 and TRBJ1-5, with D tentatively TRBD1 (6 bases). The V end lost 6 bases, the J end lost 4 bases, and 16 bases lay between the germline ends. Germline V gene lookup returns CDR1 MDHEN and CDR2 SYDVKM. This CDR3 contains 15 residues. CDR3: CASRPRGEGNQPQHF. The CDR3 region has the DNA TGTGCCAGCAGGCCAAGGGGGGAAGGGAATCAGCCCCAGCATTTT. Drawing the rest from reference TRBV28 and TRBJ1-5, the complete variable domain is DVKVTQSSRYLVKRTGEKVFLECVQDMDHENMFWYRQDPGLGLRLIYFSYDVKMKEKGDIPEGYSVSREKKERFSLILESASTNQTSMYLCASRPRGEGNQPQHFGDGTRLSIL.

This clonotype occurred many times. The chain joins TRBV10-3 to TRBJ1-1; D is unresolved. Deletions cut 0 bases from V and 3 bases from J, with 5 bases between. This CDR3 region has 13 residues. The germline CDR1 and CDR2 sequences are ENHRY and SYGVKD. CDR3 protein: CAISESGYTEAFF. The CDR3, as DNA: TGTGCCATCAGTGAGTCGGGTTACACTGAAGCTTTCTTT.

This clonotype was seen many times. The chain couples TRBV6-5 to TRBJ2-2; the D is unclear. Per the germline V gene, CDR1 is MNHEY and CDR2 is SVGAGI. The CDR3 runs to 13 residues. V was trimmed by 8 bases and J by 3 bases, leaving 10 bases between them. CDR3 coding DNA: TGTGCCAGCCTCGGATCTTACACCGGGGAGCTGTTTTTT. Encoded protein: CASLGSYTGELFF.

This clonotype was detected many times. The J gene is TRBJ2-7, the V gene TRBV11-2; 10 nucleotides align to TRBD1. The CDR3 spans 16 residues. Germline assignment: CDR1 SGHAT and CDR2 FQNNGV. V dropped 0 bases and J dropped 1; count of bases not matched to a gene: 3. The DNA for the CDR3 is TGTGCCAGCAGCTTAGATATGGACAGGGGGTCCTACGAGCAGTACTTC. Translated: CASSLDMDRGSYEQYF.

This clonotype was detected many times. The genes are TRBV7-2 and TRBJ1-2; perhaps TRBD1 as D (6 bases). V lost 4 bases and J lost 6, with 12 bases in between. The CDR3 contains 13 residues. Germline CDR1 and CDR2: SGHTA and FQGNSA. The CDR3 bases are TGTGCCAGCAGCTCCGTGACAGGCAATGGCTACACCTTC. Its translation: CASSSVTGNGYTF.

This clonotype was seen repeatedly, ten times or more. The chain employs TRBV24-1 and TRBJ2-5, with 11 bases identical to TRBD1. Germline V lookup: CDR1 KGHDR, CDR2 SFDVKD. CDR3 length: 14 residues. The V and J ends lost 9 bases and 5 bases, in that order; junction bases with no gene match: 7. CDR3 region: CATGGGTGGETQYF. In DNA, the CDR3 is TGTGCCACCGGAGGCGGGACAGGGGGGGAGACCCAGTACTTC.

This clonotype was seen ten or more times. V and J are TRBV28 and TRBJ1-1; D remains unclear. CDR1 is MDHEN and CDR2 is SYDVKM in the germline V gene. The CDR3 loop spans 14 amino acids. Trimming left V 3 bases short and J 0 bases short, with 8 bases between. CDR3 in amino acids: CASSLVQVNTEAFF. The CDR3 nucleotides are TGTGCCAGCAGTTTGGTTCAGGTGAACACTGAAGCTTTCTTT.

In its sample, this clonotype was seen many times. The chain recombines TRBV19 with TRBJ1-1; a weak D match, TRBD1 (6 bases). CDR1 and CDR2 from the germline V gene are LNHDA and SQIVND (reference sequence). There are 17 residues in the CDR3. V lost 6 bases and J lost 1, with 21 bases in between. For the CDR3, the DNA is TGTGCCAGTAGACCACGGGCAGGGGTGGCCAGGAACACTGAAGCTTTCTTT. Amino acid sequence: CASRPRAGVARNTEAFF.

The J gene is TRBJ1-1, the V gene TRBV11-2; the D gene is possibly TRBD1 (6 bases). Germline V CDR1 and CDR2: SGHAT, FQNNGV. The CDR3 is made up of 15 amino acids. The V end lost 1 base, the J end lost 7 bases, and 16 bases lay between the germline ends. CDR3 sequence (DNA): TGTGCCAGCAGCTTAGGCGGGGGCACGGGGCTTGAAGCTTTCTTT. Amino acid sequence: CASSLGGGTGLEAFF. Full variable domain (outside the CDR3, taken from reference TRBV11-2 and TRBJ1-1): EAGVAQSPRYKIIEKRQSVAFWCNPISGHATLYWYQQILGQGPKLLIQFQNNGVVDDSQLPKDRFSAERLKGVDSTLKIQPAKLEDSAVYLCASSLGGGTGLEAFFGQGTRLTVV.

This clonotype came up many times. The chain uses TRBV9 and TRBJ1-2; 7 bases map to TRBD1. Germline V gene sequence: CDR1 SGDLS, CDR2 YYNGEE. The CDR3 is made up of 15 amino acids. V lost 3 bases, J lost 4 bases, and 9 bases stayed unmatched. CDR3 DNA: TGTGCCAGCAGCGACGGGACAGCTTCCCCCTATGGCTACACCTTC. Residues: CASSDGTASPYGYTF. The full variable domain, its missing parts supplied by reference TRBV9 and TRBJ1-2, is DSGVTQTPKHLITATGQRVTLRCSPRSGDLSVYWYQQSLDQGLQFLIQYYNGEERAKGNILERFSAQQFPDLHSELNLSSLELGDSALYFCASSDGTASPYGYTFGSGTRLTVV.

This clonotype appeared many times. Here the CDR3 DNA reads TGCGCCAGCGGTTGGAACACCGGGGAGCTGTTTTTT. Its protein product is CASGWNTGELFF. The chain employs TRBV5-1 and TRBJ2-2, with unresolved D. V lost 7 bases, J lost 1 base, and 5 bases lay in between. Germline lookup yields CDR1 SGHRS and CDR2 YFSETQ. This CDR3 spans 12 amino acids.